The 12 T cell receptor beta chains given below trace back to one sample, sequenced in a study of blood T cells in healthy people across ages. Together with a sample-barcoded 5' primer, a J-beta primer mix was included in a second PCR lasting about 6 to 11 cycles. TCRdb reprocessed the 5' RACE reads via MiXCR and lists one record per CDR3 protein. The sample yields some 780,000 distinct CDR3 sequences, around three fifths seen once. Sequencing was done on a sample of blood. The receptors come from a man aged 40-49 years in good health.

The rearrangement uses TRBV28 and TRBJ2-5, with unresolved D. V was clipped by 7 bases and J by 7 bases, with 13 bases between them. CDR3 length: 12 residues. Germline loops: CDR1 MDHEN, CDR2 SYDVKM. The CDR3 sequence: CASTLGSGTQYF. In nucleotides, the CDR3 is TGTGCCAGCACCCTAGGGTCGGGGACCCAGTACTTC.

The chain employs TRBV28 and TRBJ1-2, with 9 bases matching TRBD1. The V gene end was trimmed by 5 bases and the J gene end by 2 bases; junction bases not matched to a gene: 15. The CDR3 is 18 residues long. The germline V gene encodes CDR1 MDHEN and CDR2 SYDVKM. The DNA for the CDR3 is TGTGCCAGCAGTATCCCCCGTCCGGGACAGGGATCAAACTATGGCTACACCTTC. Protein: CASSIPRPGQGSNYGYTF.

In this sample, this clonotype turned up many times. The chain links TRBV10-3 to TRBJ2-7; no reliable D call. The germline gives CDR1 ENHRY, CDR2 SYGVKD. The CDR3 loop spans 14 amino acids. V was trimmed by 0 bases and J by 2 bases, leaving 8 bases between them. DNA for the CDR3: TGTGCCATCAGTGAGTCGGCGAATCCCTACGAGCAGTACTTC. It specifies CAISESANPYEQYF.

The table lists this clonotype with a few counts. This chain uses TRBV6-5 with TRBJ2-7; TRBD2 is a possible D gene (5 bases). Germline-derived CDR1 and CDR2 are MNHEY and SVGAGI. The V end lost 8 bases, the J end lost 0 bases, and 14 bases lay between the germline ends. CDR3 length: 14 residues. The CDR3 DNA is TGTGCCAGCGGAGGAACAGAGAGCTCCTACGAGCAGTACTTC. This gives the protein CASGGTESSYEQYF.

The chain uses TRBV7-9 and TRBJ1-4; TRBD1 agrees at 9 bases. Losses at the gene ends were 4 bases for V and 3 bases for J; bases not matched to a gene: 6. Germline assignment: CDR1 SEHNR and CDR2 FQNEAQ (reference sequence). The length of the CDR3 is 16 residues. CDR3 in amino acids: CASSSTGGAANEKLFF. In DNA, the CDR3 is TGTGCCAGCAGCTCTACAGGGGGCGCCGCTAATGAAAAACTGTTTTTT.

The chain employs TRBV4-3 and TRBJ2-7; D uncertain. Germline assignment: CDR1 LGHNA and CDR2 YSLEER. V was trimmed by 0 bases and J by 6 bases, leaving 15 bases between them. The CDR3 is 15 amino acids. CDR3 DNA sequence: TGCGCCAGCAGCCAAGAGTTTCGGTCGTACCTCGAGCAGTACTTC. Translating gives CASSQEFRSYLEQYF.

Of note for this clonotype: The conserved closing phenylalanine or tryptophan is absent in this CDR3, likely reflecting a read error. The chain links TRBV14 to TRBJ2-5, with D unresolved. V dropped 1 base and J dropped 6 bases, with 3 bases sitting between them. This CDR3 contains 11 residues. CDR1 is SGHDN and CDR2 is FVKESK in the germline V gene. The CDR3 nucleotides are TGTGCCAGCAGCCAAGGACAGACCCAGTACGTC. Its protein is CASSQGQTQYV.

This sequence joins TRBV24-1 and TRBJ1-2, with 8 bases aligning to TRBD1. V was clipped by 12 bases and J by 8 bases; unmatched bases: 10. This CDR3 contains 12 residues. Germline CDR1 KGHDR, CDR2 SFDVKD. CDR3 DNA sequence: TGTGCCGCCGGACAGGGATCGGGAGGCTACACCTTC. The encoded protein is CAAGQGSGGYTF.

The chain's CDR3 is CSAPKGLATNTGELFF. In DNA form, the CDR3 reads TGCAGTGCTCCAAAGGGACTAGCGACGAACACCGGGGAGCTGTTTTTT. The chain joins TRBV20-1 to TRBJ2-2; 10 nucleotides agree with TRBD2. J lost 0 bases, V lost 5 bases, and 6 bases had no gene match. The CDR3 length is 16 residues. Germline V gives CDR1 DFQATT, CDR2 SNEGSKA (reference sequence).

In this sample, this clonotype turned up many times. At one end the junction does not follow the germline gene, possibly because of a read error. The rearrangement joins TRBV7-7 to TRBJ2-5; possible D gene TRBD1, 6 bases. Germline-derived CDR1 and CDR2 are SSHAT and FNYEAQ (reference sequence). CDR3 size: 14 residues. CDR3 sequence reads: CASSLGQTQETQYF. CDR3 nucleotide sequence: TGTGCTAGCAGCTTAGGACAGACCCAAGAGACCCAGTACTTC. The full variable domain, with the rest looked up from reference TRBV7-7 and TRBJ2-5, is GAGVSQSPRYKVTKRGQDVTLRCDPISSHATLYWYQQALGQGPEFLTYFNYEAQPDKSGLPSDRFSAERPEGSISTLTIQRTEQRDSAMYRCASSLGQTQETQYFGPGTRLLVL.

The chain has TRBV6-2 or TRBV6-3 and TRBJ2-4, with TRBD2 as a possible D gene (5 bases). The V end was cut by 6 bases, the J end by 13 bases, with 28 bases between. Germline-derived CDR1 and CDR2 are MNHEY and SVGEGT. There are 16 residues in the CDR3. The CDR3 DNA reads TGTGCCAGCAGCCGCCTCGGGGTACTTGGCTACAATGAGCAGTACTTC. Translated, it gives CASSRLGVLGYNEQYF.

This clonotype was counted a few times. The chain recombines TRBV7-3 with TRBJ2-1; D perhaps matches TRBD2 (5 bases). This CDR3 region has 15 residues. Germline V gene data show CDR1 as SGHTA and CDR2 as FQGTGA. Trimming removed 5 bases from V and 2 bases from J, with 13 bases in between. CDR3 coding DNA: TGTGCCAGCAGCGTTAGCGTTGGTCCCTACAATGAGCAGTTCTTC. It codes for CASSVSVGPYNEQFF.